Reported below is one T cell receptor (beta chain). Treatment denoted: some 20 received Ad26.COV2.S at low or high dose, single or two shots; about five received placebo; per-sample allocation not given. Vaccine and placebo recipients were sampled on day 63 after the first injection. This sample was included in a study of Ad26.COV2.S vaccination and SARS-CoV-2 variants. Sequenced by immunoSEQ multiplex PCR; TCRdb stores in-frame clones only, minus some. The sample contains 290,000 or so clones, about 90% of which appear only once. Between the trimmed V and J ends, which lost 5 bases and 0 bases, there was a span of 10 bases. This CDR3 is 15 amino acids long. CDR1 and CDR2 from the germline V gene are SGHVS and FQNEAQ.

This TCR was recovered from a person aged 18-65 years who received the Ad26.COV2.S COVID-19 vaccine or a placebo. The chain has TRBV7-8 and TRBJ1-4; D not resolved. The specimen comprised peripheral blood, sampled in a trial of Ad26.COV2.S vaccine versus placebo. CDR3 in amino acids: CASSPRPTTNEKLFF. The CDR3 nucleotides are TGTGCCAGCAGCCCTCGACCCACAACTAATGAAAAACTGTTTTTT.